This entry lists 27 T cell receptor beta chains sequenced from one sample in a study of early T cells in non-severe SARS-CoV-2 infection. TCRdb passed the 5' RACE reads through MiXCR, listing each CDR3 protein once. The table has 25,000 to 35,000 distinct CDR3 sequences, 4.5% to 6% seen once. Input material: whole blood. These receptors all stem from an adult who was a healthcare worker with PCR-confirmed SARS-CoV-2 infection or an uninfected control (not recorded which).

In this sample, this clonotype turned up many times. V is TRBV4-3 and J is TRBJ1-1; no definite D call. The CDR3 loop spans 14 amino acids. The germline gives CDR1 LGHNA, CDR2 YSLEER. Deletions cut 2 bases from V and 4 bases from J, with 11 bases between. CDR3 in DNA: TGCGCCAGCAGCCAAATCCTAGGTGGCACTGAAGCTTTCTTT. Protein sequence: CASSQILGGTEAFF.

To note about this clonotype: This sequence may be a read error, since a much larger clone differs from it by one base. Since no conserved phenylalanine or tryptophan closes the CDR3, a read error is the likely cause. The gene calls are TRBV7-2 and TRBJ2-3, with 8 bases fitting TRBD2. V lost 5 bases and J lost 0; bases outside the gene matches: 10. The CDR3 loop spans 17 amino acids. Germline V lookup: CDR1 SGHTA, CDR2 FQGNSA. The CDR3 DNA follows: TGTGCCAGCAGCCCAGATAAACTAGCGGCTAGCACAGATACGCAGTATTCT. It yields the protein CASSPDKLAASTDTQYS.

The CDR3 sequence is CASSPGQVGTEAFF. The CDR3 bases are TGTGCCAGCAGCCCGGGACAGGTTGGCACTGAAGCTTTCTTT. V and J are TRBV5-8 and TRBJ1-1; 8 bases match TRBD1. The CDR3 runs to 14 residues. V was clipped by 4 bases and J by 4 bases; unmatched bases: 6. Germline V lookup: CDR1 SGHTS, CDR2 YDEGEE. Full variable domain (remainder filled in from reference TRBV5-8 and TRBJ1-1): EAGVTQSPTHLIKTRGQQATLRCSPISGHTSVYWYQQALGLGLQFLLWYDEGEERNRGNFPPRFSGRQFPNYSSELNVNALELEDSALYLCASSPGQVGTEAFFGQGTRLTVV.

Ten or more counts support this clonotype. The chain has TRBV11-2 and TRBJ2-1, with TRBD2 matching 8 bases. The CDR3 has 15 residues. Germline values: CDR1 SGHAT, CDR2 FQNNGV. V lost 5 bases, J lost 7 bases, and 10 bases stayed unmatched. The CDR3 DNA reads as TGTGCCAGCAGCCCCAGCGGGAGATTTTATAATGAGCAGTTCTTC. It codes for CASSPSGRFYNEQFF.

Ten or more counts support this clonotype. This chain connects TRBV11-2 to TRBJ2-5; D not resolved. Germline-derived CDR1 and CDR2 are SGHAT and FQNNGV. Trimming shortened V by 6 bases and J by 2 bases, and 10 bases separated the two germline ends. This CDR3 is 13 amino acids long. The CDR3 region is CASSPGPQETQYF. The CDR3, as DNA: TGTGCCAGCAGTCCGGGCCCTCAAGAGACCCAGTACTTC.

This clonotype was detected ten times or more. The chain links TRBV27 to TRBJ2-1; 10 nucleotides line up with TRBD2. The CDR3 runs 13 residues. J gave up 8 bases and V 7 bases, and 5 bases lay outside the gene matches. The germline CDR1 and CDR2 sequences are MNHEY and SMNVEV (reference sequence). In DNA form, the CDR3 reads TGTGCCAGCATGTGGAGCGGGAGGGATGAGCAGTTCTTC. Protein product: CASMWSGRDEQFF.

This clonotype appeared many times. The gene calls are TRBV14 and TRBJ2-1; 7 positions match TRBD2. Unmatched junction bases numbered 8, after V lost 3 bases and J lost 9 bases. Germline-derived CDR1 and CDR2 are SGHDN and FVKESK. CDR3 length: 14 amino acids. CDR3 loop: CASSQAGLVGEQFF. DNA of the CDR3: TGTGCCAGCAGCCAGGCTGGACTAGTCGGTGAGCAGTTCTTC.

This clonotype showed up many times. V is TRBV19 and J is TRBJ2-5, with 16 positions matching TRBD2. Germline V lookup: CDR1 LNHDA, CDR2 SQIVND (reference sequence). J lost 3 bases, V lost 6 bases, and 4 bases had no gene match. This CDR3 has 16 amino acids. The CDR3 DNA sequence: TGTGCCAGTAGCAGGGGGACTAGCGGGAGGGAAGAGACCCAGTACTTC. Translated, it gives CASSRGTSGREETQYF.

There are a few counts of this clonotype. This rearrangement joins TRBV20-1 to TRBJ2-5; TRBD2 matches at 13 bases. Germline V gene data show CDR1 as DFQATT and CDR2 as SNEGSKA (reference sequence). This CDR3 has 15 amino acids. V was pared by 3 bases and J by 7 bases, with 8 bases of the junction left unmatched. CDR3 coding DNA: TGCAGTGCTAGCGATGGACTAGCGGGAGTAGCGACCCAGTACTTC. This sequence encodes CSASDGLAGVATQYF.

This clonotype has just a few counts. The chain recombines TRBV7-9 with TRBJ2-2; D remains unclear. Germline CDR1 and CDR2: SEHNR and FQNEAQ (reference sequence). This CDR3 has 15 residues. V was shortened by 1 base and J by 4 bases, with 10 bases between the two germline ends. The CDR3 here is CASSLGVPSTGELFF. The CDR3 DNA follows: TGTGCCAGCAGCTTAGGTGTGCCGTCCACCGGGGAGCTGTTTTTT.

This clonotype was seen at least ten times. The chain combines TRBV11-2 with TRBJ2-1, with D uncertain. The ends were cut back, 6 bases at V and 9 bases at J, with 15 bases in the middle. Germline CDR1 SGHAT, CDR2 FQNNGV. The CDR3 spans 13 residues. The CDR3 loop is CASRTIEDPEQFF. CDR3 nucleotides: TGTGCCAGCAGAACCATAGAGGACCCTGAGCAGTTCTTC.

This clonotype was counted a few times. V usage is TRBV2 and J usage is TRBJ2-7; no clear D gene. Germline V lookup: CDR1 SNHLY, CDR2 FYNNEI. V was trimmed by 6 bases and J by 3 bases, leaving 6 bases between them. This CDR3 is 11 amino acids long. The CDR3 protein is CASRGLYEQYV. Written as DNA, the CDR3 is TGTGCCAGCAGGGGCCTCTACGAGCAGTACGTC.

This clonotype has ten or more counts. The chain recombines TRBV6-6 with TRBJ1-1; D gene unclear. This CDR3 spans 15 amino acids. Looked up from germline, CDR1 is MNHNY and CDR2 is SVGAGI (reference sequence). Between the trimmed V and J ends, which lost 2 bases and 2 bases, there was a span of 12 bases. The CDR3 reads CASSYPKVTNTEAFF. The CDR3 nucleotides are TGTGCCAGCAGTTACCCGAAGGTCACTAACACTGAAGCTTTCTTT.

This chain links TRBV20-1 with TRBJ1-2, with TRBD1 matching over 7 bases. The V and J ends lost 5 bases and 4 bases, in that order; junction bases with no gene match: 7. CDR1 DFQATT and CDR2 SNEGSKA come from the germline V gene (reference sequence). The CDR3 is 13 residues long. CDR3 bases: TGCAGTGCTCCCAGGACAGGCATCTATGGCTACACCTTC. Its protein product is CSAPRTGIYGYTF.

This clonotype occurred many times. CDR3 in DNA: TGTGCCACCACTAATGTTAATGGGGCCAACGTCCTGACTTTC. This codes for CATTNVNGANVLTF. The chain links TRBV15 to TRBJ2-6; D gene unclear. V dropped 7 bases and J dropped 3 bases, with 10 bases sitting between them. There are 14 residues in the CDR3. CDR1 is LNHNV, CDR2 YYDKDF, per germline (reference sequence).

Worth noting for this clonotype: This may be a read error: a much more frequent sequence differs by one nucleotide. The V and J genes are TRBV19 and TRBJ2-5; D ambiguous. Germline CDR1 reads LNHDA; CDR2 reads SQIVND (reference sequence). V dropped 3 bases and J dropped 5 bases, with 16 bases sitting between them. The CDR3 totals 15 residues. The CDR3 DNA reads TGTGCCAGTAGTATGTATTGGGGAATAGGGGAGACCCAGTACTTC. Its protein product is CASSMYWGIGETQYF.

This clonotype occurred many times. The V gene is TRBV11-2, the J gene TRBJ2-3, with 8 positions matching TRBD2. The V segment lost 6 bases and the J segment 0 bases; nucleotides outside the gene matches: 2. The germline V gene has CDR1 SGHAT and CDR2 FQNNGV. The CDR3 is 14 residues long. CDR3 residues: CASRVAGSTDTQYF. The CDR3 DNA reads TGTGCCAGCAGGGTAGCGGGAAGCACAGATACGCAGTATTTT.

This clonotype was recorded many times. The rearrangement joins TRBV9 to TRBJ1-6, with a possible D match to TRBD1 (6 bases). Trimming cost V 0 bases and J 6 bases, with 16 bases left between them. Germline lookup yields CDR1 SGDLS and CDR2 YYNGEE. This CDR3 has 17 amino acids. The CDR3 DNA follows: TGTGCCAGCAGCGTAGCTACGGGGGGACAACTTAATTCACCCCTCCACTTT. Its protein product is CASSVATGGQLNSPLHF.

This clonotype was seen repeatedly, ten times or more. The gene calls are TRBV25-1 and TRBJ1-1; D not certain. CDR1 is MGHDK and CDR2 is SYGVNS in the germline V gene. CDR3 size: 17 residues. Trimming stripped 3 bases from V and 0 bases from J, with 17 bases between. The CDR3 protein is CASSEGNVVSMNTEAFF. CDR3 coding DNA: TGTGCCAGCAGTGAGGGGAATGTGGTATCCATGAACACTGAAGCTTTCTTT. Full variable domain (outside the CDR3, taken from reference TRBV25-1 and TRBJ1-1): EADIYQTPRYLVIGTGKKITLECSQTMGHDKMYWYQQDPGMELHLIHYSYGVNSTEKGDLSSESTVSRIRTEHFPLTLESARPSHTSQYLCASSEGNVVSMNTEAFFGQGTRLTVV.

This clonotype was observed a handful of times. Here the CDR3 reads CASSFDGAKNIQYF. CDR3 nucleotide sequence: TGTGCCAGCAGCTTTGACGGAGCCAAAAACATTCAGTACTTC. The rearrangement joins TRBV7-9 to TRBJ2-4; D gene uncertain. The V end lost 3 bases, the J end lost 0 bases, and 6 bases lay between the germline ends. This CDR3 has 14 residues. Germline lookup yields CDR1 SEHNR and CDR2 FQNEAQ (reference sequence).

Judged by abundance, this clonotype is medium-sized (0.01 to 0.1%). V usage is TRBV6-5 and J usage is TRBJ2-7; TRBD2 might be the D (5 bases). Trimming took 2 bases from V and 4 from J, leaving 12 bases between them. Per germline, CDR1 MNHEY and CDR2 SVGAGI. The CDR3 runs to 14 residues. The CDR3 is CASSYGPGKYEQYF. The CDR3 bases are TGTGCCAGCAGTTACGGGCCGGGGAAGTACGAGCAGTACTTC.

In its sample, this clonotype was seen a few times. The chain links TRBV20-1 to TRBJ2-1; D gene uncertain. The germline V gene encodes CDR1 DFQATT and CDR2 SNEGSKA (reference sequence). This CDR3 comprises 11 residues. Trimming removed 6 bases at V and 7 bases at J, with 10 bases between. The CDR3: CSAGTLNEQFF. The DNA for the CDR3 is TGCAGTGCGGGCACTTTGAATGAGCAGTTCTTC.

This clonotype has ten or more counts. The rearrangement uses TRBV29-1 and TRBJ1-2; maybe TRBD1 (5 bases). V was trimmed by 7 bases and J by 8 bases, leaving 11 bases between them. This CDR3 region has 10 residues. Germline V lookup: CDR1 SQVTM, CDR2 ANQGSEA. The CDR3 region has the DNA TGCAGCGACTGGGACGGGGGCTACACCTTC. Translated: CSDWDGGYTF.

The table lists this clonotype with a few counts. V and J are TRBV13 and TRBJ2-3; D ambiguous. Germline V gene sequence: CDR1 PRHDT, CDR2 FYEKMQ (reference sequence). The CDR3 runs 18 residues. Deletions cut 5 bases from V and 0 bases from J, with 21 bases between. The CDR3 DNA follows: TGTGCCAGCAGCCGCATCCGCCGGGCGCTTCCTAGCACAGATACGCAGTATTTT. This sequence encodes CASSRIRRALPSTDTQYF. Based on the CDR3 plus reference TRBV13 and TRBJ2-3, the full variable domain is AAGVIQSPRHLIKEKRETATLKCYPIPRHDTVYWYQQGPGQDPQFLISFYEKMQSDKGSIPDRFSAQQFSDYHSELNMSSLELGDSALYFCASSRIRRALPSTDTQYFGPGTRLTVL.

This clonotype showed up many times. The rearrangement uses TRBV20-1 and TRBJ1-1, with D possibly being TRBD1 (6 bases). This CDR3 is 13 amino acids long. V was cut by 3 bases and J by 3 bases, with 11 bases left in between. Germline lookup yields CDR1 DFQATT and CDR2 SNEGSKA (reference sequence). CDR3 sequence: CSASGGLYTEAFF. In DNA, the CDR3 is TGCAGTGCTAGCGGGGGCCTGTACACTGAAGCTTTCTTT.

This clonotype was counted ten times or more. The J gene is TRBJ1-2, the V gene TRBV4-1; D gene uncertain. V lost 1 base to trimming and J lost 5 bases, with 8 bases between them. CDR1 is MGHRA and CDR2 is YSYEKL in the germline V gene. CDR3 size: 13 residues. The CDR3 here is CASSQVAGYGYTF. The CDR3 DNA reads TGCGCCAGCAGCCAAGTGGCGGGTTATGGCTACACCTTC.

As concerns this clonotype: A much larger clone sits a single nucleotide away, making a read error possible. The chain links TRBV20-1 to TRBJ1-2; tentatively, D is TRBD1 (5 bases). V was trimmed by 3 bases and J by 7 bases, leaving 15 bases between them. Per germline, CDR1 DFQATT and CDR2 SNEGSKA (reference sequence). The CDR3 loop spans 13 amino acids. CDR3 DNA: TGCAGTGCTAGCAGGGCGGGCAGTCGTGGCTACACCTTC. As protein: CSASRAGSRGYTF.